This T cell receptor (beta chain) was sequenced during a study of OX40 agonist ivuxolimab in advanced cancers. In the study overall: Anti-PD-1, anti-PD-L1 or anti-CTLA-4 therapy given earlier was allowed, and 40% had some.

V lost 5 bases, J lost 0 bases, and 5 bases lay in between. Germline assignment: CDR1 SGHNT and CDR2 YENEEA. This CDR3 has 13 residues. General study points: Some of the lowest clonal expansion was seen in partial responders at 0.1-3.0 mg/kg.

Profiled with immunoSEQ multiplex PCR; TCRdb holds only in-frame clones, not every one. This table holds 50,000 to 70,000 clones, around 89% found once. Comments on this clone: The target antigen is unknown.

The V and J genes are TRBV11-3 and TRBJ2-1; D unresolved. The specimen comprised CD4+ or CD8+ T cells sorted from blood, sampled in a trial of the OX40 agonist ivuxolimab. The clonotype originates from an adult with an advanced solid tumor such as melanoma, head and neck, liver or kidney cancer. The chain's CDR3 is CASSDISYNEQFF. DNA for the CDR3: TGTGCCAGCAGCGACATCTCCTACAATGAGCAGTTCTTC. The full variable domain, rest sourced from reference TRBV11-3 and TRBJ2-1, is EAGVVQSPRYKIIEKKQPVAFWCNPISGHNTLYWYLQNLGQGPELLIRYENEEAVDDSQLPKDRFSAERLKGVDSTLKIQPAELGDSAVYLCASSDISYNEQFFGPGTRLTVL.